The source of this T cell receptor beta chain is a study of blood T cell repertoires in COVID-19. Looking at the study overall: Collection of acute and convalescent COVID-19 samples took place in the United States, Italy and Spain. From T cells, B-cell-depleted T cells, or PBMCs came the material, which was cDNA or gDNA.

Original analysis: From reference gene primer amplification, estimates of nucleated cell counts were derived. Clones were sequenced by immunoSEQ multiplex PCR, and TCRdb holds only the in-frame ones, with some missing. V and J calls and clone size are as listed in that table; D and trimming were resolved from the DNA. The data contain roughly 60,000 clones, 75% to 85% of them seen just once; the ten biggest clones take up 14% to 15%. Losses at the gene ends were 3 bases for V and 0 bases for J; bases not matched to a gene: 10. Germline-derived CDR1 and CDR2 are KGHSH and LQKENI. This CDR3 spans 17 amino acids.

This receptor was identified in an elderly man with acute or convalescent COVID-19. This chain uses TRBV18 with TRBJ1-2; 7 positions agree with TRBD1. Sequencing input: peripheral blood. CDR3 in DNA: TGTGCCAGCTCACCGTACGAACCCGGGACAGCTAACTATGGCTACACCTTC. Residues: CASSPYEPGTANYGYTF.